Listed below are T cell receptor beta chains from one sample, sequenced in a study of a mutant IDH1 vaccine in newly diagnosed glioma. These TCRs' antigens remain unknown. TCRdb keeps only in-frame clones here, not all; method: immunoSEQ multiplex PCR. The sample lists around 65,000 clones, over 70% occurring once. The sample was PBMCs, taken from a glioma patient whose treatment included an IDH1 peptide vaccine. The receptors originated from a man aged 50-59 years with glioma. The CDR3 runs from the conserved cysteine through the conserved F or W. Each record gives: clone size, V gene, J gene, D gene, CDR3 protein, CDR3 DNA. D genes are given only for firm matches. Only part of the rows carry a size: once, few, many, or a class if the clone is expanded.

size: -; V: TRBV2; J: TRBJ2-7; D: TRBD1; CDR3: CASSERGLKDEQYF; DNA: TGTGCCAGCAGTGAAAGGGGGCTAAAGGACGAGCAGTACTTC
size: few; V: TRBV9; J: TRBJ1-2; D: TRBD1; CDR3: CASSANARDRVRYTF; DNA: TGTGCCAGCAGCGCAAACGCCCGGGACAGGGTTCGCTACACCTTC
size: -; V: TRBV27; J: TRBJ2-7; D: -; CDR3: CASSLKERSSEQYF; DNA: TGTGCCAGCAGTTTAAAGGAACGGTCTAGCGAGCAGTACTTC
size: -; V: TRBV30; J: TRBJ1-2; D: TRBD1; CDR3: CAWSFDRGDGYTF; DNA: TGTGCCTGGAGCTTCGACAGGGGGGATGGCTACACCTTC
size: once; V: TRBV19; J: TRBJ2-7; D: TRBD1; CDR3: CASGHGQGQEQYF; DNA: TGTGCCAGTGGCCACGGACAGGGTCAAGAGCAGTACTTC
size: -; V: TRBV14; J: TRBJ1-1; D: -; CDR3: CASSQYTEAFF; DNA: TGTGCCAGCAGCCAATACACTGAAGCTTTCTTT
size: -; V: TRBV21-1; J: TRBJ1-1; D: -; CDR3: CASSKERRGLNTEAFF; DNA: TGTGCCAGCAGCAAAGAGCGGAGGGGTCTGAACACTGAAGCTTTCTTT
size: -; V: TRBV25-1; J: TRBJ2-2; D: TRBD2; CDR3: CASSGVRLAGGPAGELFF; DNA: TGTGCCAGCAGTGGGGTTCGACTAGCGGGGGGGCCTGCCGGGGAGCTGTTTTTT
size: -; V: TRBV11-3; J: TRBJ2-3; D: TRBD1; CDR3: CASSARQGGSTDTQYF; DNA: TGTGCCAGCAGCGCCCGACAGGGTGGTAGCACAGATACGCAGTATTTT
size: -; V: TRBV7-9; J: TRBJ1-6; D: -; CDR3: CASSPGLRTQGGSPLHF; DNA: TGTGCCAGCAGCCCTGGTCTACGGACCCAAGGCGGTTCACCCCTCCACTTT
size: once; V: TRBV5-4; J: TRBJ1-1; D: -; CDR3: CASSWGGPGDTEAFF; DNA: TGTGCCAGCAGCTGGGGGGGGCCGGGGGACACTGAAGCTTTCTTT